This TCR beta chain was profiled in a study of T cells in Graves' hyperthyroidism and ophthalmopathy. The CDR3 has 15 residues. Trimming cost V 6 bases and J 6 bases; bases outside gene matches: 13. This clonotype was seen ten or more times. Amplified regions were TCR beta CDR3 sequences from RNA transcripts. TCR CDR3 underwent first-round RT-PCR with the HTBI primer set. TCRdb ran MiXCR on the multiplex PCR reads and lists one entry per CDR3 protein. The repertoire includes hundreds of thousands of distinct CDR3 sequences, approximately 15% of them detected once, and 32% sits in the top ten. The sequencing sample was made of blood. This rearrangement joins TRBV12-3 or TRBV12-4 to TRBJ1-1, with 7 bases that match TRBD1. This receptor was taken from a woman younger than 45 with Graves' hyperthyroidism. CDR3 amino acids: CASRRGGGQDAEAFF. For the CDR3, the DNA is TGTGCCAGCAGGCGGGGAGGAGGACAGGACGCTGAAGCTTTCTTT.